A single sample gave rise to the 5 T cell receptor beta chains below, sequenced in a study of T cell changes during pregnancy in multiple sclerosis. Clones were sequenced by immunoSEQ multiplex PCR, and TCRdb holds only the in-frame ones, with some missing. The repertoire consists of about 60,000 clones, with 80% to 95% occurring once and the leading ten covering approximately 0.85%. The sample was peripheral blood, taken in the first trimester of pregnancy. These receptors were taken from a female donor with multiple sclerosis, enrolled in a pregnancy study.

V usage is TRBV5-4 and J usage is TRBJ1-6; a possible D gene is TRBD1 (5 bases). The germline V gene has CDR1 SGHNT and CDR2 YYREEE (reference sequence). The CDR3 sequence is 15 residues long. Trimming took 0 bases from V and 8 from J, leaving 12 bases between them. CDR3 sequence: CASSLAGGVDSPLHF. CDR3 DNA sequence: TGTGCCAGCAGCTTGGCCGGGGGGGTGGATTCACCCCTCCACTTT. Based on the CDR3 plus reference TRBV5-4 and TRBJ1-6, the full variable domain is ETGVTQSPTHLIKTRGQQVTLRCSSQSGHNTVSWYQQALGQGPQFIFQYYREEENGRGNFPPRFSGLQFPNYSSELNVNALELDDSALYLCASSLAGGVDSPLHFGNGTRLTVT.

The chain uses TRBV27 and TRBJ1-5; D is perhaps TRBD1 (5 bases). The CDR3 contains 13 residues. Germline V gives CDR1 MNHEY, CDR2 SMNVEV (reference sequence). Trimming took off 5 bases at V and 7 bases at J, with 12 bases between the two ends. The CDR3 is CASSPSGPQPQHF. In DNA form, the CDR3 reads TGTGCCAGCAGTCCCTCAGGGCCCCAGCCCCAGCATTTT.

V is TRBV7-2 and J is TRBJ1-1; 8 positions match TRBD1. Germline V gene data show CDR1 as SGHTA and CDR2 as FQGNSA. V lost 5 bases and J lost 12; bases outside the gene matches: 8. The length of the CDR3 is 12 residues. The CDR3 reads CASSPRRGQTFF. The CDR3 nucleotides read TGTGCCAGCAGCCCCCGCAGGGGGCAAACTTTCTTT.

The chain joins TRBV7-2 to TRBJ2-3; D call uncertain. This CDR3 region has 13 residues. CDR1 and CDR2 from the germline V gene are SGHTA and FQGNSA. V was clipped by 5 bases and J by 2 bases, with 8 bases between them. As DNA, the CDR3 is TGTGCCAGCAGCGCCTACCCCACAGATACGCAGTATTTT. Translation: CASSAYPTDTQYF.

This chain connects TRBV5-1 to TRBJ2-6; maybe TRBD1 (6 bases). The CDR3 runs to 15 residues. CDR1 SGHRS and CDR2 YFSETQ come from the germline V gene. The V end lost 5 bases, the J end lost 3 bases, and 12 bases lay between the germline ends. This CDR3 reads CASRGETGGANVLTF. The DNA for the CDR3 is TGCGCCAGCAGAGGGGAGACAGGTGGGGCCAACGTCCTGACTTTC.